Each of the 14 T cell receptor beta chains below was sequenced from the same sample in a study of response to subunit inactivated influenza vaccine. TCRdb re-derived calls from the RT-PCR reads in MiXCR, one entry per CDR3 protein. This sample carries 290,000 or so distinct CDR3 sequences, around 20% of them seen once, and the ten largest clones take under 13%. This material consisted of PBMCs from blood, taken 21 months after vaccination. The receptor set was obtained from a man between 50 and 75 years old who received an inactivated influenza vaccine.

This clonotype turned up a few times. The DNA for the CDR3 is TGCAGTGCCCCCAAGGGGGTCGATGAAAAACTGTTTTTT. It is translated as CSAPKGVDEKLFF. V and J are TRBV20-1 and TRBJ1-4; possible D gene TRBD1, 6 bases. The CDR3 consists of 13 residues. The germline CDR1 and CDR2 sequences are DFQATT and SNEGSKA (reference sequence). Trimming removed 6 bases from V and 6 bases from J, with 14 bases in between.

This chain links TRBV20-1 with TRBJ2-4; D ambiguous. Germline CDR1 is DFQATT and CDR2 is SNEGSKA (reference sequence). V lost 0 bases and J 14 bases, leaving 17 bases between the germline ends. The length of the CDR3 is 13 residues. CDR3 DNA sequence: TGCAGTGCTAGAGATCTGAAGTTAAGCGACGAGTACTTC. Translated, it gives CSARDLKLSDEYF.

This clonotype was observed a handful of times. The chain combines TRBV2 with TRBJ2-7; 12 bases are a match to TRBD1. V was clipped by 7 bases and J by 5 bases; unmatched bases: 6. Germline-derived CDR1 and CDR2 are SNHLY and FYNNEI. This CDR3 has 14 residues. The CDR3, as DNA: TGTGCCAGCATTCAGGGACAGGGGGCCCACGAGCAGTACTTC. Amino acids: CASIQGQGAHEQYF.

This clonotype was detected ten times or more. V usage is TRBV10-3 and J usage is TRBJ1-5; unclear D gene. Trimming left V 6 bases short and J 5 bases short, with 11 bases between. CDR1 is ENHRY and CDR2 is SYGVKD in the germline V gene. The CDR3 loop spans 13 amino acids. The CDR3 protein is CAISPDGDQPQHF. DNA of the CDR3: TGTGCCATCAGCCCGGACGGGGATCAGCCCCAGCATTTT.

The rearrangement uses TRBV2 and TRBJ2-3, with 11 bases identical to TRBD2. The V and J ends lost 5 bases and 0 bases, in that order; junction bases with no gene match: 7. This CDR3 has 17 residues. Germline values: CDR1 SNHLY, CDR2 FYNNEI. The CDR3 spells CASSPGTSGRSTDTQYF. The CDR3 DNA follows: TGTGCCAGCAGTCCGGGGACTAGCGGTAGAAGCACAGATACGCAGTATTTT.

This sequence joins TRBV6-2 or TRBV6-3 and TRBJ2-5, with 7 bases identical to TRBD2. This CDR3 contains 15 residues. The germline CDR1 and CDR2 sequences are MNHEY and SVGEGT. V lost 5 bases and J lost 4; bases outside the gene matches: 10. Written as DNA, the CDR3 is TGTGCCAGCAGTCCACGGGGAGGGAATCGAGAGACCCAGTACTTC. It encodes CASSPRGGNRETQYF.

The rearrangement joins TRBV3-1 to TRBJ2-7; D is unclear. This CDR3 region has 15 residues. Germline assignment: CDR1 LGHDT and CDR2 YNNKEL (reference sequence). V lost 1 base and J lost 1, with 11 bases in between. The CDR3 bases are TGTGCCAGCAGCCAAGGAGATTGGGATTCCTACGAGCAGTACTTC. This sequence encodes CASSQGDWDSYEQYF.

CDR3: CATSRQGAFGYTF. In nucleotides, the CDR3 is TGTGCCACCAGCAGACAGGGGGCGTTTGGCTACACCTTC. The V gene is TRBV15, the J gene TRBJ1-2; 8 positions agree with TRBD1. V was pared by 2 bases and J by 7 bases, with 3 bases of the junction left unmatched. CDR3 size: 13 residues. The germline V gene has CDR1 LNHNV and CDR2 YYDKDF (reference sequence).

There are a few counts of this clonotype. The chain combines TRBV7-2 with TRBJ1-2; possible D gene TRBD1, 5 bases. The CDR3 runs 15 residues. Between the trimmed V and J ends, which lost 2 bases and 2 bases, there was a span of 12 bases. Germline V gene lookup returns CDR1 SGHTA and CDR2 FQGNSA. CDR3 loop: CASSLSGVTNYGYTF. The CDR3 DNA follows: TGTGCCAGCAGCTTATCGGGGGTAACCAACTATGGCTACACCTTC.

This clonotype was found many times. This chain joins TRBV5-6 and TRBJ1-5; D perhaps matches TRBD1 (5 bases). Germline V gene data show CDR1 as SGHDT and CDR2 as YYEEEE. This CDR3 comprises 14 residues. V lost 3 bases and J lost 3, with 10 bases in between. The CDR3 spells CASSSKTDNQPQHF. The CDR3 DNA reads TGTGCCAGCAGCTCTAAGACAGACAATCAGCCCCAGCATTTT. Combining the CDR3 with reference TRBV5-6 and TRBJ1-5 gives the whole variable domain DAGVTQSPTHLIKTRGQQVTLRCSPKSGHDTVSWYQQALGQGPQFIFQYYEEEERQRGNFPDRFSGHQFPNYSSELNVNALLLGDSALYLCASSSKTDNQPQHFGDGTRLSIL.

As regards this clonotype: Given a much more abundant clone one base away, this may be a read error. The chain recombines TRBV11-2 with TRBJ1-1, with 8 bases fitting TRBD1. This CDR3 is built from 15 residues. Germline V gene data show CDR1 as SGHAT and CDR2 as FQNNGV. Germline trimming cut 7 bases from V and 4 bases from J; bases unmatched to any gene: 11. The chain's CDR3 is CASNPITGGITEAFF. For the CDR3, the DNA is TGTGCCAGCAACCCGATCACAGGGGGGATCACTGAAGCTTTCTTT.

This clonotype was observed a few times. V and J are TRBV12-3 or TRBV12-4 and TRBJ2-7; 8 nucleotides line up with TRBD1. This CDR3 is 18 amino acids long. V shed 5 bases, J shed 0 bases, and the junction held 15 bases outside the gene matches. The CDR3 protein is CASSPMDRVKNPSYEQYF. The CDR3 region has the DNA TGTGCCAGCAGTCCGATGGACAGGGTAAAGAACCCCTCCTACGAGCAGTACTTC.

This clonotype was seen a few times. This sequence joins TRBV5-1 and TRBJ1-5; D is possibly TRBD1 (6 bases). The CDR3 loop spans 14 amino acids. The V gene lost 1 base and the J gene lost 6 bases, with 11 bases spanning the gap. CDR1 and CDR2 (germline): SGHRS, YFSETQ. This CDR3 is CASSLSGGGQPQHF. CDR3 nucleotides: TGCGCCAGCAGCTTGTCGGGGGGCGGTCAGCCCCAGCATTTT.

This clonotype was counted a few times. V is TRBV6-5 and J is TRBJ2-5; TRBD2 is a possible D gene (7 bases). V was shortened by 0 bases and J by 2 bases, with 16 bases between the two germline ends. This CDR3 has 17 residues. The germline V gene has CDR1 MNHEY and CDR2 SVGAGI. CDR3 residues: CASSYSSRGGAQETQYF. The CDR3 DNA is TGTGCCAGCAGTTACTCGTCAAGGGGGGGGGCACAAGAGACCCAGTACTTC.